The present T cell receptor beta chain was sequenced within a study of blood T cell repertoires in COVID-19. Across the whole study: COVID-19 samples collected from the United States, Italy and Spain covered acute and convalescent phases. T cells, B-cell-depleted T cells, or PBMCs provided the cDNA or gDNA that served as material.

Authors' data handling: Estimation of nucleated cell counts was performed using reference gene primer amplification. Data came from immunoSEQ multiplex PCR; TCRdb stores just in-frame clones and leaves some out. The V and J calls and the clone size are those of that table, but D and trimming were determined from the DNA. The sample consists of some 370,000 clones, 80% to 90% of them appearing once. The germline V gene encodes CDR1 SNHLY and CDR2 FYNNEI. With 1 base removed from V and 7 bases from J, the gap between germline ends came to 19 bases. The CDR3 totals 16 residues. Sequencing was done on a sample of peripheral blood. This sequence joins TRBV2 and TRBJ1-1, with a weak D call TRBD1 (5 bases). The TCR was taken from a man between 40 and 49 years old with acute or convalescent COVID-19. This CDR3 is CASSEVGHRPTDEAFF. CDR3 nucleotides: TGTGCCAGCAGTGAAGTAGGACATCGTCCTACCGATGAAGCTTTCTTT.